This TCR beta chain stems from a study of control samples from healthy donors and cancer patients. CDR3 size: 16 residues. Germline-derived CDR1 and CDR2 are MNHNS and SASEGT. Trimming took off 0 bases at V and 6 bases at J, with 15 bases between the two ends. The method was immunoSEQ multiplex PCR; TCRdb's version includes in-frame clones alone and lacks a portion of them. This table has more than 150,000 clones, 90% to 95% appearing once. This TCR was recovered from a young man in good health. The material sequenced was blood. The rearrangement joins TRBV6-1 to TRBJ1-5; tentatively, D is TRBD1 (5 bases). For the CDR3, the DNA is TGTGCCAGCAGTGAAGCGCTGGGGGGTACGGGTCAGCCCCAGCATTTT. Translating gives CASSEALGGTGQPQHF.